This T cell receptor beta chain was recovered during a study of post-analysis software for immune sequencing data. The wider study: Relapsing-remitting, secondary progressive and progressive-relapsing forms of multiple sclerosis all featured among disease courses.

Germline values: CDR1 MNHEY, CDR2 SMNVEV (reference sequence). The CDR3 extends over 14 amino acids. V was trimmed by 3 bases and J by 4 bases, leaving 9 bases between them. General study findings and limits: Same-batch samples co-clustered strongly by F measure. The study found TRBV5-6, TRBV5-1 and TRBV20-1 among a few TRBV segments more frequent in patients than controls. Multiple sclerosis patients had significantly lower normalized Chao1 diversity than controls.

Details on this clonotype: Its antigen is not identified.

Sequencing libraries made from TCR beta cDNA carried unique molecular identifiers. T cells numbering roughly 1 to 10 million yielded 450,000 to 500,000 cDNA molecules. TCRdb reprocessed the PCR reads via MiXCR and lists one record per CDR3 protein. Of 650,000 to 900,000 distinct CDR3 sequences listed, 46% are singletons. J is TRBJ1-4 and V is TRBV27, with no clear D. The TCR comes from a girl between 10 and 17 years old with multiple sclerosis. Sequenced sample: blood. CDR3 residues: CASSFSRINEKLFF. CDR3 nucleotides: TGTGCCAGCAGTTTCTCCAGGATTAATGAAAAACTGTTTTTT.